These 28 T cell receptor beta chains were all obtained from the same sample, sequenced in a study of cytotoxic CD8 clonotypes in ibrutinib-treated CLL. The table came from immunoSEQ multiplex PCR; TCRdb's copy has only in-frame clones and leaves some out. In the table there are a few hundred thousand clones, 67% of which are singletons. The sample here was PBMCs, taken after 36 months of ibrutinib treatment. These receptor sequences come from a human donor with chronic lymphocytic leukemia.

This clone was found a few times. The chain carries TRBV19 and TRBJ1-2; D gene unclear. This CDR3 spans 13 amino acids. Germline CDR1 reads LNHDA; CDR2 reads SQIVND (reference sequence). Trimming left V 5 bases short and J 0 bases short, with 7 bases between. CDR3 residues: CASSVTTNYGYTF. In nucleotides, the CDR3 is TGTGCCAGTAGTGTGACAACTAACTATGGCTACACCTTC.

The chain uses TRBV29-1 and TRBJ2-2, with D possibly matching TRBD2 (5 bases). CDR1 is SQVTM and CDR2 is ANQGSEA in the germline V gene. V was shortened by 6 bases and J by 6 bases, with 23 bases between the two germline ends. CDR3 length: 16 residues. In DNA form, the CDR3 reads TGCAGCGTAATATATGCTAGCCGGAGGCTGTCCGGGGAGCTGTTTTTT. Translating gives CSVIYASRRLSGELFF.

For the CDR3, the DNA is TGCGCCAGCAGTCAATCGGGACACGGAAATCAGCCCCAGCATTTT. It encodes CASSQSGHGNQPQHF. This chain joins TRBV23-1 and TRBJ1-5, with a possible D match to TRBD1 (6 bases). TRBV23-1 is reported as an ORF; its role is uncertain. The CDR3 extends over 15 amino acids. Trimming removed 0 bases at V and 4 bases at J, with 10 bases between.

This clone was counted a few times. The genes are TRBV4-2 and TRBJ2-7; 7 bases are a match to TRBD2. Looked up from germline, CDR1 is LGHNA and CDR2 is YNFKEQ. The CDR3 is 13 residues long. J lost 4 bases, V lost 1 base, and 1 base had no gene match. The CDR3, as DNA: TGTGCCAGCAGCCAAGGAGCGGGGTACGAGCAGTACTTC. It is translated as CASSQGAGYEQYF.

The rearrangement uses TRBV5-1 and TRBJ2-5; D possibly corresponds to TRBD2 (6 bases). CDR3 length: 17 residues. V lost 1 base, J lost 4 bases, and 20 bases lay in between. Germline loops: CDR1 SGHRS, CDR2 YFSETQ. The CDR3 sequence is CASSLRASVPTGETQYF. The CDR3, as DNA: TGCGCCAGCAGCTTGCGGGCTAGCGTACCAACGGGAGAGACCCAGTACTTC.

The rearrangement joins TRBV4-1 to TRBJ2-4; D uncertain. V lost 4 bases and J 0 bases, leaving 10 bases between the germline ends. Germline values: CDR1 MGHRA, CDR2 YSYEKL. CDR3 length: 15 amino acids. This CDR3 is CASSPTLLAKNIQYF. DNA for the CDR3: TGCGCCAGCAGCCCGACACTGCTAGCCAAAAACATTCAGTACTTC.

The rearrangement joins TRBV28 to TRBJ2-2; 7 bases align to TRBD2. J was trimmed by 1 base and V by 3 bases; bases with no gene match: 5. Per the germline V gene, CDR1 is MDHEN and CDR2 is SYDVKM. The CDR3 extends over 16 amino acids. Here the CDR3 DNA reads TGTGCCAGCAGTTTTCATGGCGGGGGGAACACCGGGGAGCTGTTTTTT. The encoded protein is CASSFHGGGNTGELFF.

The chain has TRBV5-6 and TRBJ2-2, with D perhaps TRBD1 (5 bases). The CDR3 covers 14 residues. Germline V gene sequence: CDR1 SGHDT, CDR2 YYEEEE. Trimming removed 7 bases from V and 1 base from J, with 11 bases in between. DNA of the CDR3: TGTGCCAGCGGTCCGGACAAGAACACCGGGGAGCTGTTTTTT. Translated: CASGPDKNTGELFF.

The chain is built from TRBV2 and TRBJ2-3; no definite D call. The CDR3 extends over 15 amino acids. Trimming took off 6 bases at V and 0 bases at J, with 13 bases between the two ends. Germline V gene data show CDR1 as SNHLY and CDR2 as FYNNEI. The CDR3 here is CASRRPGQSTDTQYF. CDR3 DNA: TGTGCCAGCAGGAGACCGGGCCAAAGCACAGATACGCAGTATTTT.

The gene calls are TRBV23-1 and TRBJ1-5; D may be TRBD1 (6 bases). TRBV23-1 is designated an ORF whose function remains uncertain. The CDR3 consists of 15 residues. V lost 1 base and J 6 bases, leaving 13 bases between the germline ends. The CDR3 is CASSQWGGRGQPQHF. The CDR3 DNA follows: TGCGCCAGCAGTCAATGGGGGGGGCGAGGTCAGCCCCAGCATTTT.

For this clone: Other DNA variants within this sample encode the same CDR3. The CDR3 nucleotides are TGCAGCGTCGGACTAGCGGGAGGGCCGGGTGAGCAGTACTTC. Its protein is CSVGLAGGPGEQYF. V is TRBV29-1 and J is TRBJ2-7; 15 bases line up with TRBD2. This CDR3 spans 14 amino acids. V gave up 6 bases and J gave up 7 bases; unmatched junction bases: 7. Germline values: CDR1 SQVTM, CDR2 ANQGSEA.

V gene TRBV28 combines with J gene TRBJ2-3; possible D gene TRBD2, 5 bases. This CDR3 comprises 12 residues. Germline V gene lookup returns CDR1 MDHEN and CDR2 SYDVKM. V was clipped by 8 bases and J by 2 bases, with 8 bases between them. CDR3 amino acids: CASRTSTDTQYF. CDR3 coding DNA: TGTGCCAGCCGGACTTCCACAGATACGCAGTATTTT.

CDR3 in amino acids: CASGLVVGQGASYTF. CDR3 coding DNA: TGTGCTAGTGGTTTGGTAGTAGGACAGGGGGCTAGCTACACCTTC. The rearrangement uses TRBV12-5 and TRBJ1-2, with 11 bases lining up with TRBD1. CDR1 is LGHNT, CDR2 FRNRAP, per germline. CDR3 length: 15 amino acids. The J segment lost 9 bases and the V segment lost 0 bases, leaving 6 bases of the junction unmatched.

The chain joins TRBV29-1 to TRBJ1-2, with 10 bases fitting TRBD1. The CDR3 length is 12 residues. The V gene end was trimmed by 8 bases and the J gene end by 7 bases; junction bases not matched to a gene: 7. CDR1 is SQVTM and CDR2 is ANQGSEA in the germline V gene. CDR3 in DNA: TGCAGCCCTCGGGACAGGGGCAGTGGCTACACCTTC. Its translation: CSPRDRGSGYTF.

The chain carries TRBV6-1 and TRBJ1-3; D is uncertain. Between the trimmed V and J ends, which lost 0 bases and 2 bases, there was a span of 17 bases. The CDR3 length is 18 residues. Looked up from germline, CDR1 is MNHNS and CDR2 is SASEGT. This CDR3 reads CASSEAASRLGPGNTIYF. Here the CDR3 DNA reads TGTGCCAGCAGTGAAGCTGCCAGTCGCTTGGGTCCTGGAAACACCATATATTTT.

Turning to this clone: A junction end diverges from the germline sequence, so it may reflect a read error. The chain links TRBV29-1 to TRBJ1-1; D is perhaps TRBD1 (6 bases). This CDR3 is built from 12 residues. Germline V gives CDR1 SQVTM, CDR2 ANQGSEA. CDR3 protein: CSGYTGNSEAFF. CDR3 nucleotides: TGCAGCGGCTACACAGGGAACTCTGAAGCTTTCTTT.

The V gene is TRBV13, the J gene TRBJ1-3, with a possible D match to TRBD1 (5 bases). CDR3 length: 15 amino acids. Deletions cut 5 bases from V and 11 bases from J, with 22 bases between. Germline CDR1 PRHDT, CDR2 FYEKMQ (reference sequence). CDR3 nucleotide sequence: TGTGCCAGCAGCATTGGGCCCGGGACCGCGTCGGCCATATATTTT. Translated, it gives CASSIGPGTASAIYF.

This chain links TRBV11-2 with TRBJ2-4; 13 bases are a match to TRBD2. Germline V lookup: CDR1 SGHAT, CDR2 FQNNGV. CDR3 length: 15 amino acids. Unmatched junction bases numbered 2, after V lost 3 bases and J lost 6 bases. The CDR3 sequence: CASSFRTSGRNIQYF. CDR3 DNA sequence: TGTGCCAGCAGCTTCCGGACTAGCGGGAGAAACATTCAGTACTTC.

The rearrangement joins TRBV10-3 to TRBJ2-7, with D maybe TRBD2 (6 bases). Trimming took off 3 bases at V and 0 bases at J, with 12 bases between the two ends. The CDR3 is 15 amino acids. CDR1 is ENHRY, CDR2 SYGVKD, per germline. This CDR3 reads CAISDPDGSSYEQYF. CDR3 bases: TGTGCCATCAGTGACCCGGACGGGAGCTCCTACGAGCAGTACTTC.

V usage is TRBV6-5 and J usage is TRBJ1-4, with D hard to call. Germline-derived CDR1 and CDR2 are MNHEY and SVGAGI. The CDR3 is 13 amino acids. The V and J ends lost 2 bases and 7 bases respectively, with 8 bases between them. CDR3 in amino acids: CASSYGLSEKLFF. The CDR3 coding sequence is TGTGCCAGCAGTTACGGACTCAGTGAAAAACTGTTTTTT.

V and J are TRBV19 and TRBJ2-7; 7 nucleotides match TRBD2. Per the germline V gene, CDR1 is LNHDA and CDR2 is SQIVND (reference sequence). There are 15 residues in the CDR3. V gave up 5 bases and J gave up 1 base; unmatched junction bases: 8. CDR3 in DNA: TGTGCCAGTAGTCAGGGAGGGATTAAGTCCTACGAGCAGTACTTC. Translated, it gives CASSQGGIKSYEQYF.

The gene calls are TRBV9 and TRBJ2-7, with 9 bases that match TRBD1. CDR1 and CDR2 (germline): SGDLS, YYNGEE. This CDR3 spans 21 amino acids. The junction had 29 bases not matched to a gene; V was cut back by 3 bases and J by 7 bases. The DNA of the CDR3 is TGTGCCAGCAGCGCCGGACAGGGGAGGTTAGCGGGTAAGGGAGAGGCTAGAGAGCAGTACTTC. Translated, it gives CASSAGQGRLAGKGEAREQYF.

Notes on this clone: The same CDR3 also results from other DNA sequences found in this sample. The chain employs TRBV7-9 and TRBJ2-7; D perhaps matches TRBD2 (6 bases). V dropped 2 bases and J dropped 2 bases, with 7 bases sitting between them. The CDR3 is 13 amino acids. The V gene's germline CDR1 is SEHNR and CDR2 FQNEAQ (reference sequence). The CDR3 here is CASSLWGAYEQYF. CDR3 nucleotides: TGTGCCAGCAGCTTATGGGGGGCCTACGAGCAGTACTTC.

This chain connects TRBV18 to TRBJ2-7, with no clear D. V shed 2 bases and J shed 3 bases, with 14 bases lying between them. This CDR3 is built from 15 residues. Germline V gene data show CDR1 as KGHSH and CDR2 as LQKENI. The CDR3 region has the DNA TGTGCCAGCTCACCAGGGGTTGGTCAGTACTACGAGCAGTACTTC. Protein sequence: CASSPGVGQYYEQYF.

The gene calls are TRBV6-5 and TRBJ2-3; TRBD2 aligns across 9 bases. The CDR3 contains 16 residues. Germline V gene sequence: CDR1 MNHEY, CDR2 SVGAGI. With 4 bases clipped from V and 3 bases from J, the junction kept 8 bases outside the gene matches. CDR3 protein: CASSSQPGLATDTQYF. The CDR3 DNA reads TGTGCCAGCAGTTCCCAGCCGGGACTAGCAACAGATACGCAGTATTTT.

The rearrangement uses TRBV15 and TRBJ1-4, with D perhaps TRBD1 (6 bases). Germline V gene lookup returns CDR1 LNHNV and CDR2 YYDKDF (reference sequence). V was cut by 1 base and J by 3 bases, with 12 bases left in between. CDR3 length equals 16 residues. The chain's CDR3 is CATSRATGNANEKLFF. The CDR3 DNA reads TGTGCCACCAGCAGAGCTACAGGGAATGCTAATGAAAAACTGTTTTTT.

The rearrangement links TRBV7-2 to TRBJ2-7, with D perhaps TRBD1 (6 bases). CDR3 size: 15 residues. Germline CDR1 reads SGHTA; CDR2 reads FQGNSA. V gave up 1 base and J gave up 4 bases, with 14 bases separating them. Written as DNA, the CDR3 is TGTGCCAGCAGCTTAGGGGGGCTAGCCGAGTACGAGCAGTACTTC. It encodes CASSLGGLAEYEQYF.

The chain links TRBV13 to TRBJ2-3; D remains unclear. Per the germline V gene, CDR1 is PRHDT and CDR2 is FYEKMQ (reference sequence). Trimming removed 4 bases at V and 6 bases at J, with 11 bases between. The CDR3 covers 13 residues. The CDR3 DNA follows: TGTGCCAGCAGCTCCGGGCGGCGGGATACGCAGTATTTT. Encoded protein: CASSSGRRDTQYF. Based on the CDR3 plus reference TRBV13 and TRBJ2-3, the full variable domain is AAGVIQSPRHLIKEKRETATLKCYPIPRHDTVYWYQQGPGQDPQFLISFYEKMQSDKGSIPDRFSAQQFSDYHSELNMSSLELGDSALYFCASSSGRRDTQYFGPGTRLTVL.